These 14 T cell receptor beta chains were sequenced from one sample in a study of spatial heterogeneity in lung cancer. TCRdb itself ran the 5' RACE reads through MiXCR, one entry per CDR3 protein. The sample holds about 45,000 distinct CDR3 sequences; about an eighth are singletons and the top ten take 55% to 60%. Time point meaning: sample taken at primary tumor resection. Unsorted samples of tumor, nontumor lung or frozen PBMC had their whole RNA sequenced. The sample in question was PBMCs, obtained at surgery. These receptor sequences come from a male donor with early-stage non-small cell lung cancer.

The chain's CDR3 is CASSEEVAETQYF. CDR3 in DNA: TGTGCCAGCAGTGAAGAAGTTGCGGAGACCCAGTACTTC. The chain links TRBV2 to TRBJ2-5; D remains ambiguous. Trimming removed 1 base at V and 5 bases at J, with 8 bases between. The CDR3 spans 13 residues. Germline V CDR1 and CDR2: SNHLY, FYNNEI.

The gene calls are TRBV28 and TRBJ2-3, with 11 nucleotides matching TRBD2. Trimming at V came to 4 bases and at J to 2 bases, leaving 2 bases not matched to a gene. Germline CDR1 is MDHEN and CDR2 is SYDVKM. The CDR3 spans 15 residues. CDR3: CASSWGLAATDTQYF. The CDR3 nucleotides read TGTGCCAGCAGTTGGGGACTAGCGGCCACAGATACGCAGTATTTT.

The rearrangement joins TRBV29-1 to TRBJ2-3, with TRBD1 matching 9 bases. V gave up 1 base and J gave up 2 bases; unmatched junction bases: 4. The CDR3 is 15 amino acids. Germline CDR1 is SQVTM and CDR2 is ANQGSEA. The CDR3 region has the DNA TGCAGCGTTGAAGGACAGGGGGGGTTCACAGATACGCAGTATTTT. As protein: CSVEGQGGFTDTQYF.

Regarding this clonotype: The CDR3 end shows no conserved phenylalanine or tryptophan, and so a read error is likely. This rearrangement joins TRBV2 to TRBJ2-7; 7 bases map to TRBD2. This CDR3 has 16 amino acids. Germline assignment: CDR1 SNHLY and CDR2 FYNNEI. Trimming took 3 bases from V and 4 from J; bases not matched to a gene: 12. CDR3 DNA: TGTGCCAGCAGTGAGCCCCCGGGAGGAGTAACGTACGAGCAGTACCTC. It specifies CASSEPPGGVTYEQYL.

This chain connects TRBV15 to TRBJ2-6; D not resolved. The germline V gene encodes CDR1 LNHNV and CDR2 YYDKDF (reference sequence). Trimming removed 1 base from V and 2 bases from J, with 9 bases in between. The CDR3 totals 16 residues. The CDR3 loop reads CATSRVLGTGANVLTF. The CDR3 coding sequence is TGTGCCACCAGCAGAGTACTGGGTACTGGGGCCAACGTCCTGACTTTC.

This clonotype was found many times. V is TRBV12-3 or TRBV12-4 and J is TRBJ1-4; no clear D. V lost 4 bases and J lost 7, with 4 bases in between. The CDR3 is made up of 11 amino acids. The CDR3 spells CASSSSEKLFF. CDR3 coding DNA: TGTGCCAGCAGTTCATCTGAAAAACTGTTTTTT.

The chain links TRBV4-2 to TRBJ2-1, with 7 bases identical to TRBD2. V lost 2 bases and J lost 1; bases outside the gene matches: 5. The CDR3 sequence is 16 residues long. Germline CDR1 reads LGHNA; CDR2 reads YNFKEQ. The CDR3 coding sequence is TGTGCCAGCAGCCAAACCCGGGGAGGGTCCTACAATGAGCAGTTCTTC. This gives the protein CASSQTRGGSYNEQFF.

Ten or more counts support this clonotype. The chain recombines TRBV10-3 with TRBJ2-1, with D hard to call. Looked up from germline, CDR1 is ENHRY and CDR2 is SYGVKD. The V gene lost 6 bases and the J gene lost 8 bases, with 17 bases spanning the gap. The CDR3 spans 14 residues. CDR3 DNA: TGTGCCATCAGGGATGGAAGGGCAGGAGATGAGCAGTTCTTC. This sequence encodes CAIRDGRAGDEQFF.

J is TRBJ2-1 and V is TRBV7-9; D perhaps matches TRBD2 (6 bases). The length of the CDR3 is 17 residues. Germline V gene lookup returns CDR1 SEHNR and CDR2 FQNEAQ (reference sequence). V was pared by 2 bases and J by 3 bases, with 17 bases between. CDR3 sequence (DNA): TGTGCCAGCAGCTTATCCGCTAGCGCCTATTACTACAATGAGCAGTTCTTC. This codes for CASSLSASAYYYNEQFF. Full variable domain (missing parts from reference TRBV7-9 and TRBJ2-1): DTGVSQNPRHKITKRGQNVTFRCDPISEHNRLYWYRQTLGQGPEFLTYFQNEAQLEKSRLLSDRFSAERPKGSFSTLEIQRTEQGDSAMYLCASSLSASAYYYNEQFFGPGTRLTVL.

Many counts were recorded for this clonotype. This chain uses TRBV12-3 or TRBV12-4 with TRBJ1-1, with 7 nucleotides matching TRBD1. This CDR3 comprises 13 residues. V was pared by 6 bases and J by 6 bases, with 7 bases of the junction left unmatched. CDR3 region: CASRLAGGAEAFF. CDR3 nucleotides: TGTGCCAGCAGACTCGCAGGGGGGGCTGAAGCTTTCTTT.

There are many counts of this clonotype. The chain carries TRBV24-1 and TRBJ1-4; 7 positions agree with TRBD1. There are 14 residues in the CDR3. Per germline, CDR1 KGHDR and CDR2 SFDVKD. The V segment lost 5 bases and the J segment 10 bases; nucleotides outside the gene matches: 9. CDR3 coding DNA: TGTGCCACCAGTGCCACCGGGACAGCTGGAAAACTGTTTTTT. Protein sequence: CATSATGTAGKLFF.

The V gene is TRBV2, the J gene TRBJ2-3, with 8 bases that match TRBD2. With V trimmed by 0 bases and J by 10 bases, 3 bases remained unmatched. The CDR3 sequence is 13 residues long. From germline, CDR1 is SNHLY and CDR2 FYNNEI. The CDR3 protein is CASSEAVSGAQYF. The CDR3 bases are TGTGCCAGCAGTGAAGCGGTTAGCGGGGCGCAGTATTTT.

This clonotype was counted many times. The V and J genes are TRBV9 and TRBJ2-7; 7 bases align to TRBD2. The CDR3 is 14 amino acids. Germline CDR1 and CDR2: SGDLS and YYNGEE. Trimming cost V 4 bases and J 2 bases; bases outside gene matches: 6. In DNA, the CDR3 is TGTGCCAGCAGCCTAGCGGTAATTCCCTACGAGCAGTACTTC. Translation: CASSLAVIPYEQYF.

Comment on this clonotype: Here the CDR3 omits its conserved ending phenylalanine or tryptophan, so a read error is the likely source. The chain employs TRBV20-1 and TRBJ1-2; D gene ambiguous. The CDR3 is 14 amino acids. CDR1 and CDR2 (germline): DFQATT, SNEGSKA (reference sequence). V was trimmed by 3 bases and J by 7 bases, leaving 18 bases between them. The CDR3 DNA reads as TGCAGTGCTAGGAAGGTTGGGTTGCTCAGTGGCTACACCCTC. Protein product: CSARKVGLLSGYTL.